This T cell receptor (beta chain) was observed in a study of CD8+CD57+ T cells in acquired aplastic anemia. Study-wide context: When averaged, DNA from sorted CD4+ and CD8+ cells came to 3.2 ug. Average CD4+ read depth in healthy donors was around 11 million reads.

This CDR3 contains 14 residues. V dropped 5 bases and J dropped 9; count of bases not matched to a gene: 10. CDR1 and CDR2 (germline): SGHAT, FQDESV (reference sequence). Genomic DNA provided the template from which TCR beta VDJ and CDR3 profiles were obtained. In TCRdb, the reads were re-called with MiXCR into one record per CDR3 protein. The table includes roughly 130,000 distinct CDR3 sequences, 48% detected once. Findings of the study overall: Patients shared some 29 CD8+ CDR3 sequences with controls. Any difference that existed in CD8+ Simpson's diversity between patients and controls was not significant.

Comments on this clonotype: The antigen is unknown.

The chain has TRBV11-1 and TRBJ2-1; 7 nucleotides align to TRBD1. The receptor was isolated from a human donor in good health, serving as a control. Sequencing was done on a sample of sorted CD4+, CD8+, or CD8+CD57+ T cells (not recorded which) from PBMCs. CDR3 DNA: TGTGCCAGCAGCGAAAGGGACAGATCTATTGAGCAGTTCTTC. Protein sequence: CASSERDRSIEQFF. The whole variable domain, filled in from reference TRBV11-1 and TRBJ2-1, reads EAEVAQSPRYKITEKSQAVAFWCDPISGHATLYWYRQILGQGPELLVQFQDESVVDDSQLPKDRFSAERLKGVDSTLKIQPAELGDSAMYLCASSERDRSIEQFFGPGTRLTVL.